Following are 10 T cell receptor beta chains from one sample sequenced in a study of T cells after yellow fever vaccination. TCRdb re-called the 5' RACE reads through MiXCR, storing one row per CDR3 protein. The sample contains tens of thousands of distinct CDR3 sequences, approximately 7% of which appear only once. This sample comprised CD8+ T cells sorted from PBMCs, obtained less than 16 days after the first yellow fever vaccination. These TCRs come from a man younger than 35 who received the YFV17D yellow fever vaccine.

This clonotype showed up many times. V usage is TRBV11-2 and J usage is TRBJ2-7; TRBD1 might be the D (6 bases). The CDR3 is made up of 14 amino acids. V lost 4 bases to trimming and J lost 3 bases, with 13 bases between them. Germline CDR1 reads SGHAT; CDR2 reads FQNNGV. This CDR3 reads CASSYDRSGYEQYF. The CDR3 DNA sequence: TGTGCCAGCAGCTACGACAGGTCTGGCTACGAGCAGTACTTC. Drawing the rest from reference TRBV11-2 and TRBJ2-7, the complete variable domain is EAGVAQSPRYKIIEKRQSVAFWCNPISGHATLYWYQQILGQGPKLLIQFQNNGVVDDSQLPKDRFSAERLKGVDSTLKIQPAKLEDSAVYLCASSYDRSGYEQYFGPGTRLTVT.

In its sample, this clonotype was seen many times. The CDR3 sequence: CASSAGLTDTQYF. DNA for the CDR3: TGCGCCAGCAGTGCCGGTCTCACAGATACGCAGTATTTT. This chain joins TRBV10-1 and TRBJ2-3; D is unclear. Trimming removed 4 bases from V and 2 bases from J, with 7 bases in between. There are 13 residues in the CDR3. Germline lookup yields CDR1 WNHNN and CDR2 SYGVQD (reference sequence).

This clonotype was detected many times. V is TRBV7-6 and J is TRBJ1-5, with D unclear. CDR3 size: 13 residues. Germline loops: CDR1 SGHVS, CDR2 FNYEAQ. V lost 2 bases and J lost 5, with 7 bases in between. The CDR3 bases are TGTGCCAGCAGCTTATCAAGAGATCAGCCCCAGCATTTT. This gives the protein CASSLSRDQPQHF.

This clonotype was detected many times. V gene TRBV10-2 combines with J gene TRBJ2-7; D may match TRBD1 or TRBD2 (5 bases each). CDR1 and CDR2 (germline): WSHSY, SAAADI. CDR3 size: 15 residues. Trimming stripped 9 bases from V and 2 bases from J, with 20 bases between. The CDR3 spells CASLIRDASTYEQYV. In nucleotides, the CDR3 is TGCGCCAGTTTAATCCGGGACGCCAGCACCTACGAGCAGTACGTC.

This clonotype has at least ten counts. The V call is TRBV20-1, the J call TRBJ2-7; 7 bases agree with TRBD1. The CDR3 consists of 16 residues. Trimming at V came to 0 bases and at J to 1 base, leaving 9 bases not matched to a gene. The germline V gene has CDR1 DFQATT and CDR2 SNEGSKA (reference sequence). CDR3 DNA: TGCAGTGCTAGAGATCTCAATAGGGACAGATCCTACGAGCAGTACGTC. It is translated as CSARDLNRDRSYEQYV.

This clonotype appeared many times. V gene TRBV4-3 combines with J gene TRBJ2-1; 10 nucleotides align to TRBD2. V was clipped by 0 bases and J by 5 bases; unmatched bases: 7. This CDR3 is built from 17 residues. CDR1 is LGHNA, CDR2 YSLEER, per germline. This CDR3 is CASSQDERGGRHNEQFF. Written as DNA, the CDR3 is TGCGCCAGCAGCCAAGATGAGCGGGGGGGCCGCCACAATGAGCAGTTCTTC.

The rearrangement uses TRBV20-1 and TRBJ2-1, with 7 bases that match TRBD1. Germline assignment: CDR1 DFQATT and CDR2 SNEGSKA (reference sequence). The V and J ends lost 3 bases and 7 bases, in that order; junction bases with no gene match: 12. CDR3 length: 15 residues. This chain's CDR3 is CSASAITGEWNEQFF. CDR3 nucleotide sequence: TGCAGTGCTAGTGCCATCACAGGGGAGTGGAATGAGCAGTTCTTC.

This clonotype was counted many times. V is TRBV7-2 and J is TRBJ2-1; no clear D. The V gene lost 5 bases and the J gene lost 2 bases, with 13 bases spanning the gap. This CDR3 comprises 15 residues. CDR1 SGHTA and CDR2 FQGNSA come from the germline V gene. CDR3 region: CASSTTGSPYNEQFF. The CDR3 DNA is TGTGCCAGCAGCACTACCGGGTCCCCCTACAATGAGCAGTTCTTC. Filled out from reference TRBV7-2 and TRBJ2-1, the complete variable domain reads GAGVSQSPSNKVTEKGKDVELRCDPISGHTALYWYRQSLGQGLEFLIYFQGNSAPDKSGLPSDRFSAERTGGSVSTLTIQRTQQEDSAVYLCASSTTGSPYNEQFFGPGTRLTVL.

This clonotype has ten or more counts. This chain joins TRBV5-1 and TRBJ2-1; TRBD2 matches 10 bases. Per the germline V gene, CDR1 is SGHRS and CDR2 is YFSETQ. V was clipped by 4 bases and J by 2 bases; unmatched bases: 12. The CDR3 has 18 residues. The CDR3 bases are TGCGCCAGCAGCCCCTATTTAGCGGGGGGTCCACCCTACAATGAGCAGTTCTTC. Protein product: CASSPYLAGGPPYNEQFF. Together with reference TRBV5-1 and TRBJ2-1, the CDR3 gives the full variable domain: KAGVTQTPRYLIKTRGQQVTLSCSPISGHRSVSWYQQTPGQGLQFLFEYFSETQRNKGNFPGRFSGRQFSNSRSEMNVSTLELGDSALYLCASSPYLAGGPPYNEQFFGPGTRLTVL.

This clonotype appeared many times. The J gene is TRBJ2-1, the V gene TRBV6-2 or TRBV6-3; possible D gene TRBD2, 6 bases. V shed 0 bases and J shed 2 bases, with 14 bases lying between them. This CDR3 has 17 residues. CDR1 is MNHEY and CDR2 is SVGEGT in the germline V gene. The CDR3 DNA reads as TGTGCCAGCAGTTACTCACTGTCAGGGAGGCCCTACAATGAGCAGTTCTTC. It specifies CASSYSLSGRPYNEQFF.